The present T cell receptor (beta chain) was sequenced within a study of T-cell reconstitution after alpha-beta-depleted transplantation in children. Unique molecular identifiers were used to barcode this TCRbeta library. TCRdb reprocessed the PCR reads with MiXCR, giving one entry per CDR3 protein. The repertoire holds 670,000 or so distinct CDR3 sequences, around 13% seen once, with around 0.8% in the top ten. A word on this clonotype: The antigen is not known.

Study conclusions and caveats: One year post-transplant, T-cell counts and diversity were largely derived from T cells produced anew. Where alpha-beta T cells came from about two months after transplant was reportedly several hundred expanded graft clones.

CDR1 and CDR2 from the germline V gene are MNHEY and SMNVEV (reference sequence). V was shortened by 8 bases and J by 2 bases, with 18 bases between the two germline ends. This CDR3 region has 16 residues. The rearrangement uses TRBV27 and TRBJ2-2; D tentatively reads TRBD1 or TRBD2 (6 bases each). This receptor was identified in a girl between 2 and 10 years old with congenital amegakaryocytic thrombocytopenia, due to receive a stem cell transplant. The starting material was PBMCs, obtained before TCRalphabeta/CD19-depleted stem cell transplant. CDR3 coding DNA: TGTGCCAGCCGAAAAGGGGGGCAGGTTAACACCGGGGAGCTGTTTTTT. This translates into CASRKGGQVNTGELFF.